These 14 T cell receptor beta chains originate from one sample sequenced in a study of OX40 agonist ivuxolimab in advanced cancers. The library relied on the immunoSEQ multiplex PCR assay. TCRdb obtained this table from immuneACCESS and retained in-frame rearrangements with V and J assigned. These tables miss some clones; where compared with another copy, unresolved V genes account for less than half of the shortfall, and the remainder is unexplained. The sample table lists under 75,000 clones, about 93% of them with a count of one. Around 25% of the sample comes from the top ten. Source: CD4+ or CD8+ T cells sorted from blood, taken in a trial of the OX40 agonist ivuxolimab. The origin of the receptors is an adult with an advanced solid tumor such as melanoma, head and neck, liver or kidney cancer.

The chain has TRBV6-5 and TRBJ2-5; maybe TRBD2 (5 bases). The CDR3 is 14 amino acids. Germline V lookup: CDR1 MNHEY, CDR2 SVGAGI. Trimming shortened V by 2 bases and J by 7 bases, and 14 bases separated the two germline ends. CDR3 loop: CASSYEASLVTQYF. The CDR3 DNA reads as TGTGCCAGCAGTTACGAGGCTAGCTTGGTGACCCAGTACTTC.

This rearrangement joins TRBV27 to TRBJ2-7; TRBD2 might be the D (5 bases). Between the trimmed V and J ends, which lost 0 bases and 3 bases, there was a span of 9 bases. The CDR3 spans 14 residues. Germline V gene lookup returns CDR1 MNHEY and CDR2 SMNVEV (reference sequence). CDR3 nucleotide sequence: TGTGCCAGCAGTTTATCGACTAAATTCTACGAGCAGTACTTC. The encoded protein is CASSLSTKFYEQYF.

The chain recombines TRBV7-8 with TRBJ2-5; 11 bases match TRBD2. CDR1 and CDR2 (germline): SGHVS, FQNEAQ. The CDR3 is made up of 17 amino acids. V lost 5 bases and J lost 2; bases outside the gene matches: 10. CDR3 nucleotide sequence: TGTGCCAGCAGCCCAGTAGCGGGAGGGCCTGGGCAAGAGACCCAGTACTTC. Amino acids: CASSPVAGGPGQETQYF.

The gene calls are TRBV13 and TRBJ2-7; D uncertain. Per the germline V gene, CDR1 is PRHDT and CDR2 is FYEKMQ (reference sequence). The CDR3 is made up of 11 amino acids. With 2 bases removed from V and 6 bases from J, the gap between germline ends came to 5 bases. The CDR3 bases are TGTGCCAGCAGCTTATCCGCCGAGCAGTACTTC. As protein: CASSLSAEQYF.

CDR3 in DNA: TGTGCCAGCAGCCGGGGACAGGCAACCGAAAAACTGTTTTTT. As protein: CASSRGQATEKLFF. The chain carries TRBV13 and TRBJ1-4; 8 bases line up with TRBD1. V dropped 5 bases and J dropped 8; count of bases not matched to a gene: 7. Looked up from germline, CDR1 is PRHDT and CDR2 is FYEKMQ (reference sequence). This CDR3 has 14 residues. The variable domain in full, completed from reference TRBV13 and TRBJ1-4, reads AAGVIQSPRHLIKEKRETATLKCYPIPRHDTVYWYQQGPGQDPQFLISFYEKMQSDKGSIPDRFSAQQFSDYHSELNMSSLELGDSALYFCASSRGQATEKLFFGSGTQLSVL.

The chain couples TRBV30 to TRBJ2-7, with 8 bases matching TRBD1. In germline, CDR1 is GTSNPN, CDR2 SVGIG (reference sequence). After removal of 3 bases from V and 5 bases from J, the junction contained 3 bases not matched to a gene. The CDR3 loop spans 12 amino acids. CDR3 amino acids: CAWRDRVHEQYF. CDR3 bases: TGTGCCTGGAGGGACAGGGTCCACGAGCAGTACTTC.

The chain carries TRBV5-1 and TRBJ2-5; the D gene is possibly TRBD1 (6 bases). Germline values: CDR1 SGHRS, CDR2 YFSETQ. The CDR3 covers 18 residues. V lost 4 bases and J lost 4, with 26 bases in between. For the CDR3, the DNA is TGCGCCAGCAGCCCGGGACACCTATCTAACCCTTTAAGAGAGACCCAGTACTTC. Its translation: CASSPGHLSNPLRETQYF. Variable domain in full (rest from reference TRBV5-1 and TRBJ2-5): KAGVTQTPRYLIKTRGQQVTLSCSPISGHRSVSWYQQTPGQGLQFLFEYFSETQRNKGNFPGRFSGRQFSNSRSEMNVSTLELGDSALYLCASSPGHLSNPLRETQYFGPGTRLLVL.

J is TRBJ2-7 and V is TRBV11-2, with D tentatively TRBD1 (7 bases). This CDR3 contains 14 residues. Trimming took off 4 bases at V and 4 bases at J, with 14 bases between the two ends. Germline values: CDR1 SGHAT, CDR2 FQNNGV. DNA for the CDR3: TGTGCCAGCAGCTCCGGCGGGACAGCGTACGAGCAGTACTTC. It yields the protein CASSSGGTAYEQYF. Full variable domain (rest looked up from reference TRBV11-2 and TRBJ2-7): EAGVAQSPRYKIIEKRQSVAFWCNPISGHATLYWYQQILGQGPKLLIQFQNNGVVDDSQLPKDRFSAERLKGVDSTLKIQPAKLEDSAVYLCASSSGGTAYEQYFGPGTRLTVT.

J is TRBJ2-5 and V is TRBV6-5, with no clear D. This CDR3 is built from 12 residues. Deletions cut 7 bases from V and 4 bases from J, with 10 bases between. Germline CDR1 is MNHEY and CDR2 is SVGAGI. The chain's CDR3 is CASTHTRETQYF. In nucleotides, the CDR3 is TGTGCCAGCACCCATACGCGAGAGACCCAGTACTTC.

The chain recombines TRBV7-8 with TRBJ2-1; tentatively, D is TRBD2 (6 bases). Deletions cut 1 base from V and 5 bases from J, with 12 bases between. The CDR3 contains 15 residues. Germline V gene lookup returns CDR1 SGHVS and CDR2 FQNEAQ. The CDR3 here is CASSLGRASNNEQFF. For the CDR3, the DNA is TGTGCCAGCAGCTTAGGGAGGGCCTCAAACAATGAGCAGTTCTTC.

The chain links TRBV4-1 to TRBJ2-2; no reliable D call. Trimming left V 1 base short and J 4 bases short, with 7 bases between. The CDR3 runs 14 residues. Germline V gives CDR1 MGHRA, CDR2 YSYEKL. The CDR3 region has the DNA TGCGCCAGCAGCCAAGTGGGCCTCACCGGGGAGCTGTTTTTT. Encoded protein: CASSQVGLTGELFF.

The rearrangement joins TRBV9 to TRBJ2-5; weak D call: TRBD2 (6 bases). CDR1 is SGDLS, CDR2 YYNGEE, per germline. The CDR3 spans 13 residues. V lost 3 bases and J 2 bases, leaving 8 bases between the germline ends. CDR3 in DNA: TGTGCCAGCAGCGGGAGGGAGCAAGAGACCCAGTACTTC. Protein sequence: CASSGREQETQYF. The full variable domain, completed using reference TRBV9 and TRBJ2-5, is DSGVTQTPKHLITATGQRVTLRCSPRSGDLSVYWYQQSLDQGLQFLIQYYNGEERAKGNILERFSAQQFPDLHSELNLSSLELGDSALYFCASSGREQETQYFGPGTRLLVL.

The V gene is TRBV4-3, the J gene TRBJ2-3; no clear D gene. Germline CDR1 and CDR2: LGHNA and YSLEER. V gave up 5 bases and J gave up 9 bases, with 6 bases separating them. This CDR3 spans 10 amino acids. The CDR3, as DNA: TGCGCCAGCAGCTCCGGAACGCAGTATTTT. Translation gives CASSSGTQYF.

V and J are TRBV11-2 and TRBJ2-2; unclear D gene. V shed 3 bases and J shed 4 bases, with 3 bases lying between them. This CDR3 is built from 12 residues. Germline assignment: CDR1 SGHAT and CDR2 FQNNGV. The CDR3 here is CASSFTTGELFF. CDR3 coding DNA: TGTGCCAGCAGCTTTACCACCGGGGAGCTGTTTTTT.